This T cell receptor beta chain was identified in a study of T cells after posttransplantation cyclophosphamide. The ends were cut back, 3 bases at V and 1 base at J, with 21 bases in the middle. The CDR3 sequence is 18 residues long. The germline CDR1 and CDR2 sequences are MGHDK and SYGVNS. Study results and caveats: Tissue-infiltrating T cells from skin or gut overlapped little with blood T cells. Donor-recipient repertoire similarity was low at 1-2 months, rising over year one.

This clone was seen at least ten times. Antigen: not known. Cyclophosphamide on days +3 and +4 followed busulfan-fludarabine conditioning and a marrow graft. Using immunoSEQ multiplex PCR, the repertoire was profiled, and TCRdb retains in-frame clones only, with some absent. Singletons are absent from the sample, which has 3,700 or so clones. This receptor was identified in a young adult female patient who received an allogeneic stem cell transplant from an unrelated donor, was CMV-positive, and had acute GVHD only. Part of the T cells may come from the graft donor. The chain employs TRBV25-1 and TRBJ1-1; perhaps TRBD1 as D (6 bases). This sample comprised PBMCs, obtained after allogeneic stem cell transplant with posttransplant cyclophosphamide. The CDR3 DNA reads as TGTGCCAGCAGTGATATGGTCCCGGGCAGGGGTGCGAACACTGAAGCTTTCTTT. Protein sequence: CASSDMVPGRGANTEAFF.